Shown below are 11 T cell receptor beta chains from a single sample sequenced in a study of Graves' ophthalmopathy and Graves' hyperthyroidism. For repertoire sequencing, the TCR beta CDR3 regions were amplified from RNA transcripts. Amplification began with first-round RT-PCR using HTBI primers, then second-round multiplex PCR was performed. TCRdb redid the calling of the multiplex PCR reads with MiXCR, one entry per CDR3 protein. Among 400,000 to 450,000 distinct CDR3 sequences listed, under 25% were seen once. The specimen was peripheral blood. These receptors all stem from a woman aged 18-29 years with stable Graves' hyperthyroidism.

This clonotype was seen at least ten times. CDR3 in amino acids: CASTSNYGYTF. For the CDR3, the DNA is TGTGCCAGCACTTCCAACTATGGCTACACCTTC. The chain recombines TRBV28 with TRBJ1-2; no definite D call. The V end lost 7 bases, the J end lost 2 bases, and 5 bases lay between the germline ends. Germline values: CDR1 MDHEN, CDR2 SYDVKM. CDR3 length: 11 residues.

As to this clonotype: This may arise from a read error, as a much more abundant clone is one base away. J is TRBJ2-4 and V is TRBV15; D not resolved. Trimming left V 7 bases short and J 5 bases short, with 15 bases between. This CDR3 has 14 residues. Germline-derived CDR1 and CDR2 are LNHNV and YYDKDF (reference sequence). The CDR3 DNA reads TGTGCCACCAAAATCAGTTTCGCCGAAAACATTCAGTACTTC. Protein: CATKISFAENIQYF. The whole variable domain, filled in from reference TRBV15 and TRBJ2-4, reads DAMVIQNPRYQVTQFGKPVTLSCSQTLNHNVMYWYQQKSSQAPKLLFHYYDKDFNNEADTPDNFQSRRPNTSFCFLDIRSPGLGDTAMYLCATKISFAENIQYFGAGTRLSVL.

This clonotype was seen a few times. The chain has TRBV5-6 and TRBJ1-5; 12 bases agree with TRBD1. V lost 2 bases and J lost 6; bases outside the gene matches: 3. Per germline, CDR1 SGHDT and CDR2 YYEEEE. The CDR3 loop spans 15 amino acids. DNA of the CDR3: TGTGCCAGCAGCTTAGGGACAGGGGGCTTTCAGCCCCAGCATTTT. Amino acids: CASSLGTGGFQPQHF.

This clonotype was recorded many times. The chain couples TRBV9 to TRBJ2-7, with D possibly being TRBD2 (5 bases). CDR1 SGDLS and CDR2 YYNGEE come from the germline V gene. Trimming removed 2 bases at V and 6 bases at J, with 12 bases between. The CDR3 extends over 13 amino acids. DNA of the CDR3: TGTGCCAGCAGCGTGGACTGGCTCGGCGAGCAGTACTTC. It translates to CASSVDWLGEQYF.

This clonotype was seen ten or more times. Here the CDR3 reads CASSATGRAGELFF. CDR3 nucleotides: TGCGCCAGCAGCGCGACAGGGAGGGCCGGGGAGCTGTTTTTT. V is TRBV5-1 and J is TRBJ2-2; D is tentatively TRBD1 or TRBD2 (7 bases each). This CDR3 has 14 amino acids. Germline CDR1 and CDR2: SGHRS and YFSETQ. The V end lost 4 bases, the J end lost 6 bases, and 13 bases lay between the germline ends.

Comments on this clonotype: One base away lies a much larger clone, so this may be a sequencing read error. The chain uses TRBV12-3 or TRBV12-4 and TRBJ2-7, with 8 bases lining up with TRBD1. J gave up 8 bases and V 7 bases, and 7 bases lay outside the gene matches. This CDR3 contains 12 residues. In nucleotides, the CDR3 is TGTGCCAGCATCTCGGACAGGGATCAGCAGTACTTC. Translating gives CASISDRDQQYF.

This clonotype was seen ten or more times. The CDR3 loop is CSARGLQGRVLMNTEAFF. For the CDR3, the DNA is TGCAGTGCTAGAGGTCTACAGGGCCGAGTGTTAATGAACACTGAAGCTTTCTTT. The chain links TRBV20-1 to TRBJ1-1, with D perhaps matching TRBD1 (6 bases). The CDR3 covers 18 residues. Germline V gene data show CDR1 as DFQATT and CDR2 as SNEGSKA (reference sequence). V was shortened by 1 base and J by 0 bases, with 21 bases between the two germline ends.

V usage is TRBV6-1 and J usage is TRBJ1-1; D not certain. Trimming left V 8 bases short and J 5 bases short, with 12 bases between. Per germline, CDR1 MNHNS and CDR2 SASEGT. This CDR3 comprises 12 residues. CDR3 nucleotide sequence: TGTGCCAGCGGACCCTTGAGGACTGAAGCTTTCTTT. As protein: CASGPLRTEAFF.

This clonotype was seen just once. This sequence joins TRBV7-3 and TRBJ1-5; D gene ambiguous. Trimming cost V 4 bases and J 5 bases, with 18 bases left between them. Germline V gene lookup returns CDR1 SGHTA and CDR2 FQGTGA. This CDR3 has 16 amino acids. This CDR3 is CASSSLSEAIYQPQHF. CDR3 nucleotides: TGTGCCAGCAGCTCCTTATCAGAGGCTATCTATCAGCCCCAGCATTTT.

This clonotype showed up many times. The chain carries TRBV5-1 and TRBJ1-2; a possible D gene is TRBD1 (6 bases). This CDR3 comprises 15 residues. Germline CDR1 reads SGHRS; CDR2 reads YFSETQ. Trimming removed 4 bases at V and 3 bases at J, with 16 bases between. The CDR3 DNA reads TGCGCCAGCAGCCAAACAGGGTTGGAGTACTATGGCTACACCTTC. Its translation: CASSQTGLEYYGYTF.

Ten or more counts support this clonotype. The chain carries TRBV7-2 and TRBJ2-2; no clear D gene. The V and J ends lost 1 base and 3 bases respectively, with 3 bases between them. This CDR3 is 13 amino acids long. The germline CDR1 and CDR2 sequences are SGHTA and FQGNSA. The CDR3: CASSLVHTGELFF. The DNA of the CDR3 is TGTGCCAGCAGCTTAGTACACACCGGGGAGCTGTTTTTT.